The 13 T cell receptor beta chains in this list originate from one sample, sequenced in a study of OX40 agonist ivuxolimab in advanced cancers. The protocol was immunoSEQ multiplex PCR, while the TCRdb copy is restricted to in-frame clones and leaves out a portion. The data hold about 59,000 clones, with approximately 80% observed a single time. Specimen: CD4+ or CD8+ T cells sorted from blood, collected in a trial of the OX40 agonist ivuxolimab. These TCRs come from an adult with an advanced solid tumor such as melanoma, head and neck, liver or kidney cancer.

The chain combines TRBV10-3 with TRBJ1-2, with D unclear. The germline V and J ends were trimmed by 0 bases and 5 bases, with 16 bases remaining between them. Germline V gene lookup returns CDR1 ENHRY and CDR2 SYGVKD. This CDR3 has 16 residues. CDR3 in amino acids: CAISESATASRYGYTF. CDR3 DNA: TGTGCCATCAGTGAGTCAGCGACGGCCTCAAGGTATGGCTACACCTTC.

In DNA form, the CDR3 reads TGTGCCAGCAGCCTTTGGGGTACCAATCAGCCCCAGCATTTT. Residues: CASSLWGTNQPQHF. This rearrangement joins TRBV6-6 to TRBJ1-5, with unresolved D. This CDR3 has 14 residues. In germline, CDR1 is MNHNY, CDR2 SVGAGI (reference sequence). The germline V and J ends were trimmed by 6 bases and 3 bases, with 12 bases remaining between them.

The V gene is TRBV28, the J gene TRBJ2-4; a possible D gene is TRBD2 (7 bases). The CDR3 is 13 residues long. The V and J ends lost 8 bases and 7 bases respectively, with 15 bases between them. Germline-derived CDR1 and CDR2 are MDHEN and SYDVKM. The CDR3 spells CASAGLGGNIQYF. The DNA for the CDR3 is TGTGCCAGCGCCGGACTAGGGGGGAACATTCAGTACTTC.

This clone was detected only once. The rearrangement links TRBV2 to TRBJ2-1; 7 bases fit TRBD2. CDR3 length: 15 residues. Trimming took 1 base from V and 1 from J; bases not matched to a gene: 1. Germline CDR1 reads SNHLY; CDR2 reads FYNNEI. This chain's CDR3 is CASSEERGSYNEQFF. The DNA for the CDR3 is TGTGCCAGCAGTGAAGAGCGGGGTTCCTACAATGAGCAGTTCTTC.

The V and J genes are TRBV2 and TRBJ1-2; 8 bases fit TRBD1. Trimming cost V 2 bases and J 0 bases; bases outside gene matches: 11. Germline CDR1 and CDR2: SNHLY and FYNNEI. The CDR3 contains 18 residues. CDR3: CASSERMTGALSNYGYTF. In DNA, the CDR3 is TGTGCCAGCAGTGAACGGATGACAGGGGCGCTATCTAACTATGGCTACACCTTC. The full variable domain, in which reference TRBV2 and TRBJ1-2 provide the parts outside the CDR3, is EPEVTQTPSHQVTQMGQEVILRCVPISNHLYFYWYRQILGQKVEFLVSFYNNEISEKSEIFDDQFSVERPDGSNFTLKIRSTKLEDSAMYFCASSERMTGALSNYGYTFGSGTRLTVV.

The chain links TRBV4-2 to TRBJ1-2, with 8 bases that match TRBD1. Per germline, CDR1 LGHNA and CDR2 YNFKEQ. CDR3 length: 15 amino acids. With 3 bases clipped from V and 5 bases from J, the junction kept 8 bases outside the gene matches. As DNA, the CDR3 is TGTGCCAGCAGCCAGGGAGACAGGGGTGTTTATGGCTACACCTTC. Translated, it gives CASSQGDRGVYGYTF.

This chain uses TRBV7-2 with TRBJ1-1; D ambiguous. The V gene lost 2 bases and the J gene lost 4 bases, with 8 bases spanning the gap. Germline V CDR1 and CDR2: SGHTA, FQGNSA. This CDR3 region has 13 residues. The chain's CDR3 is CASSLQLGTEAFF. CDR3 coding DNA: TGTGCCAGCAGCTTACAGTTGGGCACTGAAGCTTTCTTT.

The CDR3 sequence: CASSVEGGPYGYTF. The CDR3 DNA is TGTGCCAGCAGCGTAGAAGGAGGACCCTATGGCTACACCTTC. The chain couples TRBV9 to TRBJ1-2; D is ambiguous. The V end was cut by 0 bases, the J end by 4 bases, with 10 bases between. Germline lookup yields CDR1 SGDLS and CDR2 YYNGEE. This CDR3 is 14 amino acids long.

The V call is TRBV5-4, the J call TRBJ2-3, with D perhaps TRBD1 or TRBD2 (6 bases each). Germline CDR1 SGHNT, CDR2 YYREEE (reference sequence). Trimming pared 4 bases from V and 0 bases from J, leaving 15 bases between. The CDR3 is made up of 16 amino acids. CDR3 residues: CASSTSRGLSTDTQYF. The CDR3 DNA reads TGTGCCAGCAGCACCTCACGGGGGCTAAGCACAGATACGCAGTATTTT.

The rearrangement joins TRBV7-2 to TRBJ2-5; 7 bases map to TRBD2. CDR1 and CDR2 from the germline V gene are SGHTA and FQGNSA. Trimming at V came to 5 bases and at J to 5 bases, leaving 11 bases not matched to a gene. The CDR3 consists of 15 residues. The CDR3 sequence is CASSPEASGRETQYF. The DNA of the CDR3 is TGTGCCAGCAGCCCCGAGGCTAGCGGTAGGGAGACCCAGTACTTC.

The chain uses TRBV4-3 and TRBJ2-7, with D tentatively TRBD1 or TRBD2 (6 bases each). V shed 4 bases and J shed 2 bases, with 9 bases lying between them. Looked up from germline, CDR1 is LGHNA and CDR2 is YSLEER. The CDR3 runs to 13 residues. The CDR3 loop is CASSRGAAYEQYF. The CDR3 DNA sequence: TGCGCCAGCAGCCGGGGGGCAGCCTACGAGCAGTACTTC.

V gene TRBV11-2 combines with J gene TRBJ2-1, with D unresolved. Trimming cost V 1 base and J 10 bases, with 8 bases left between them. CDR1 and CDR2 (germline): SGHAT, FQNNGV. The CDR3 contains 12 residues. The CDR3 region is CASSLVSAEQFF. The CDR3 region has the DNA TGTGCCAGCAGCTTAGTGTCAGCGGAGCAGTTCTTC.

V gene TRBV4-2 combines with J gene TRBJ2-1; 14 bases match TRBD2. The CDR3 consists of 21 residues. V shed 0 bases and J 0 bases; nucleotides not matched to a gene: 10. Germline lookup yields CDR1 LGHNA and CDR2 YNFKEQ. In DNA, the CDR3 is TGTGCCAGCAGCCAAGAATTTAGACTAGCGGGGGGGAGCAGCTCCTACAATGAGCAGTTCTTC. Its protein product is CASSQEFRLAGGSSSYNEQFF.